The rows below give T cell receptor beta chains drawn from one sample of a study of T cells after posttransplantation cyclophosphamide. This table comes from immunoSEQ multiplex PCR, and its TCRdb copy is limited to in-frame clones, with some not included. The top ten clones hold less than 3.5% of a sample with about 28,000 clones, roughly 90% of them seen once. Material for sequencing was PBMCs. The receptors derive from a man aged 50-60 years. Each CDR3 is given with its conserved first and last residue. D genes are given only for firm matches. Expanded clones are given a class, and other clones once, few, many or no size at all.

J gene: TRBJ2-7; clone size: -; V gene: TRBV7-2; D gene: -; CDR3 protein: CASSLRGGDRSYEQYF; CDR3 DNA: TGTGCCAGCAGCTTACGTGGAGGGGACCGAAGCTACGAGCAGTACTTC
J gene: TRBJ1-4; clone size: few; V gene: TRBV5-1; D gene: -; CDR3 protein: CASSLQGWEKLFF; CDR3 DNA: TGCGCCAGCAGCCTACAGGGTTGGGAAAAACTGTTTTTT
J gene: TRBJ2-5; clone size: once; V gene: TRBV7-3; D gene: -; CDR3 protein: CASSPSNGETQYF; CDR3 DNA: TGTGCCAGCAGCCCATCAAACGGAGAGACCCAGTACTTC
J gene: TRBJ1-4; clone size: -; V gene: TRBV7-2; D gene: -; CDR3 protein: CASSLFGRASEKLFF; CDR3 DNA: TGTGCCAGCAGCTTGTTCGGTCGCGCGAGTGAAAAACTGTTTTTT
J gene: TRBJ2-5; clone size: -; V gene: TRBV19; D gene: -; CDR3 protein: CASSIGRGYRETQYF; CDR3 DNA: TGTGCCAGTAGTATTGGCCGGGGGTATAGGGAGACCCAGTACTTC
J gene: TRBJ1-5; clone size: -; V gene: TRBV2; D gene: TRBD1; CDR3 protein: CASSADRDHQPQHF; CDR3 DNA: TGTGCCAGCAGCGCCGACAGGGATCATCAGCCCCAGCATTTT
J gene: TRBJ2-2; clone size: -; V gene: TRBV4-1; D gene: TRBD1; CDR3 protein: CASSSPDRGVNTGELFF; CDR3 DNA: TGCGCCAGCAGCTCACCAGACAGGGGCGTAAACACCGGGGAGCTGTTTTTT
J gene: TRBJ2-5; clone size: -; V gene: TRBV4-1; D gene: TRBD1; CDR3 protein: CASSQDRDRGPKTQYF; CDR3 DNA: TGCGCCAGCAGCCAAGATAGGGACAGGGGGCCGAAGACCCAGTACTTC
J gene: TRBJ2-1; clone size: -; V gene: TRBV7-9; D gene: TRBD2; CDR3 protein: CASSRTSGGLNEQFF; CDR3 DNA: TGTGCCAGCAGCCGGACTAGCGGGGGGTTGAATGAGCAGTTCTTC
J gene: TRBJ1-5; clone size: -; V gene: TRBV18; D gene: TRBD1; CDR3 protein: CASSPDRDQPQHF; CDR3 DNA: TGTGCCAGCTCTCCGGACAGGGATCAGCCCCAGCATTTT
J gene: TRBJ1-1; clone size: -; V gene: TRBV5-1; D gene: TRBD1; CDR3 protein: CASSKETGNIEAFF; CDR3 DNA: TGCGCCAGCAGCAAGGAGACAGGGAACATTGAAGCTTTCTTT
J gene: TRBJ1-6; clone size: -; V gene: TRBV7-3; D gene: -; CDR3 protein: CASSLKQGSPLHF; CDR3 DNA: TGTGCCAGCAGCTTAAAGCAGGGTTCACCCCTCCACTTT
J gene: TRBJ2-6; clone size: few; V gene: TRBV5-1; D gene: -; CDR3 protein: CASSYGGSGANVLTF; CDR3 DNA: TGCGCCAGCAGCTACGGGGGCTCTGGGGCCAACGTCCTGACTTTC
J gene: TRBJ2-7; clone size: -; V gene: TRBV9; D gene: TRBD1; CDR3 protein: CASSVGGQYEQYF; CDR3 DNA: TGTGCCAGCAGCGTAGGGGGACAGTACGAGCAGTACTTC
J gene: TRBJ2-1; clone size: -; V gene: TRBV18; D gene: -; CDR3 protein: CASSPQGGSYNEQFF; CDR3 DNA: TGTGCCAGCTCACCACAAGGGGGCTCCTACAATGAGCAGTTCTTC
J gene: TRBJ2-1; clone size: -; V gene: TRBV5-1; D gene: TRBD2; CDR3 protein: CASSLTSGSYNEQFF; CDR3 DNA: TGCGCCAGCAGCTTGACTAGCGGATCTTACAATGAGCAGTTCTTC
J gene: TRBJ2-5; clone size: once; V gene: TRBV7-7; D gene: TRBD2; CDR3 protein: CASSSSGGVGTQYF; CDR3 DNA: TGTGCTAGCAGCTCGTCGGGAGGAGTAGGGACCCAGTACTTC
J gene: TRBJ1-4; clone size: -; V gene: TRBV30; D gene: TRBD1; CDR3 protein: CAWRRQGGSFGWDEKLFF; CDR3 DNA: TGTGCCTGGAGGCGCCAGGGGGGAAGTTTTGGGTGGGATGAAAAACTGTTTTTT
J gene: TRBJ1-1; clone size: -; V gene: TRBV30; D gene: TRBD1; CDR3 protein: CAWSSRDRGAFF; CDR3 DNA: TGTGCCTGGAGCTCCCGGGACAGGGGTGCTTTCTTT
J gene: TRBJ2-7; clone size: -; V gene: TRBV5-1; D gene: TRBD2; CDR3 protein: CASSAVTSGRAHSLEQYF; CDR3 DNA: TGCGCCAGCAGCGCGGTGACTAGCGGGAGGGCCCATTCGCTCGAGCAGTACTTC
J gene: TRBJ1-1; clone size: -; V gene: TRBV11-3; D gene: TRBD1; CDR3 protein: CASSSGQENTEAFF; CDR3 DNA: TGTGCCAGCAGCTCGGGACAGGAGAACACTGAAGCTTTCTTT
J gene: TRBJ1-6; clone size: -; V gene: TRBV9; D gene: -; CDR3 protein: CASSGHSSYNSPLHF; CDR3 DNA: TGTGCCAGCAGCGGTCATAGCTCCTATAATTCACCCCTCCACTTT
J gene: TRBJ2-7; clone size: -; V gene: TRBV9; D gene: -; CDR3 protein: CASSGEGNRQYF; CDR3 DNA: TGTGCCAGCAGCGGAGAGGGAAATCGGCAGTACTTC
J gene: TRBJ2-3; clone size: -; V gene: TRBV2; D gene: -; CDR3 protein: CASSDFYTQYF; CDR3 DNA: TGTGCCAGCAGCGACTTCTATACGCAGTATTTT
J gene: TRBJ2-2; clone size: once; V gene: TRBV28; D gene: -; CDR3 protein: CASRRGQTNTGELFF; CDR3 DNA: TGTGCCAGCAGAAGAGGACAGACGAACACCGGGGAGCTGTTTTTT